This TCR beta chain was obtained from a study of long-term antiretroviral therapy in people with HIV (dated by TCRdb to about 2022). In the study overall: The earliest samples were collected roughly a decade before the 2015 WHO recommendation for immediate ART, at a time when ART was usually postponed until CD4 counts fell. This retrospective serial study examined whether starting ART and sustained HIV suppression were associated with changes in the composition and diversity of the TRB repertoire in peripheral blood. A total of fewer than 250 cryopreserved PBMC samples came from approximately 30 adults with confirmed HIV infection and were collected serially over a mean of roughly six years (range 1-12). Eleven of the 30 participants with HIV were female. No cross-contamination during QIAcube processing was shown when test extractions of a monoclonal T-cell line were performed alongside fewer than 40 polyclonal samples.

To be included, a participant needed at least one PBMC sample from before ART initiation plus at least two post-ART samples. All participants with HIV were treated in the United States of America. Before DNA extraction, cryopreserved samples of about 0.95-11 million PBMC were thawed and then washed. At the time of the earliest PBMC sample, participants with HIV were aged between about 23 and 54 years. Each participant contributed PBMC samples from 1-4 timepoints before ART initiation and 2-8 timepoints after ART initiation, with a median of 7 samples. For every participant, serial HIV viral load, CD4+ T-cell count, ART history and demographic data were obtained. Genomic DNA was extracted from unsorted PBMC with a Qiagen kit on a QIAcube, processed in batches of 12 samples. Sequencing of the TRB variable region was done with the immunoSEQ hsTCRB v3.0 assay at survey level resolution. TRB sequencing targeted a depth of about 35,000-50,000 T-cell genomes per sample. Pooled TRB libraries were sequenced on an Illumina MiSeq with a v3 150-cycle kit. The source study handled its data this way. Repertoire analysis was performed in R inside a reproducible Nextflow workflow that covered QC, data transformation and analysis. LymphoSeq2, an R package for AIRR-Seq data exploration, was used to implement custom analyses. Four samples yielding fewer than 5000 total TRB sequences were excluded, leaving approximately 190 analyzed HIV repertoires. Among the approximately 180 retained HIV repertoires, more than 55 were collected before ART initiation and around 130 after ART initiation. Repertoires were downsampled to 5000 TRB nucleotide sequences, with summary statistics averaged over 100 downsampling iterations. Only TRB sequences with CDR3 regions of at least seven amino acids were retained for analysis. Two measures captured diversity: a Shannon entropy-derived clonality score and the Gini coefficient. Repertoire networks linked the top 5000 CDR3 amino acid sequences whenever two sequences differed by an edit distance of one. GLIPH2 predicted antigen specificity groups and MHC restriction for TRB CDR3 amino acid sequences. Known CMV, EBV, HIV or tissue antigen associations were flagged by matching CDR3 amino acid sequences against VDJdb and McPAS-TCR. Pre-ART, post-ART and control groups were compared with Wilcoxon signed-rank tests and Holm-Bonferroni correction. TCRdb retrieved this table from immuneACCESS and kept in-frame rearrangements only. Not all clones are present; in checked studies, unresolved V genes account for under half, and no reason is known for the remainder. The V and J calls and clone size come from that table; D and trimming were worked out from the DNA. The table for this sample lists about 25,000 clones; around 90% of them were counted only once. The ten largest clones add up to about 5% of the sample.

The study at large found these results: HIV repertoires had narrower CDR3 length ranges than controls, and the network structure suggested an antigen-experienced repertoire that shifted only slightly toward naive after ART. Inferences about post-ART repertoire changes are limited because no data were available on ART adherence, viral resistance or therapy changes. Starting ART was linked to a significant rise in TRB diversity, yet even with long-term ART the diversity remained significantly lower than in transplant donor controls. Expanded TRB clones identified before ART initiation dominated the repertoire at all time points, although this dominance fluctuated and declined in many PLHIV after ART. Samples dated from 2004 to 2017, and the ART regimens used may be less effective than current ones. Because PBMC availability was limited, only the TCR beta chain was sequenced, with no alpha chain pairing. Because pre-ART samples had limited cell numbers, profiling was done on unsorted PBMC rather than on sorted CD4+ and CD8+ T cells.

Looking up the germline V gene yields CDR1 SGHRS and CDR2 YFSETQ. V and J are truncated by 2 bases and 3 bases respectively, leaving an intervening sequence of 12 bases. From its cysteine to its phenylalanine, the CDR3 spans 14 amino acids. The sequence is cut down to CDR3 DNA, 42 bases in frame from base 1. For this clone: The antigen it binds to is not known. No qualities accompany the bases; no much larger clone lies one base away.

This receptor was obtained from a man aged 25 to 40 with HIV. The sequence is built from TRBV5-1 and TRBJ2-7; the D call is tentative, TRBD1 or TRBD2, as each matches 6 bases. Here the sequenced sample was unsorted PBMCs, taken more than 4.4 years after starting antiretroviral therapy. Read as DNA, the sequence is TGCGCCAGCAGCTTTCTGGGGGGCCACTACGAGCAGTACTTC. The resulting protein is CASSFLGGHYEQYF.